These T cell receptor beta chains were read from a single sample in a study of response to subunit inactivated influenza vaccine. TCRdb reprocessed the RT-PCR reads with MiXCR, giving one entry per CDR3 protein. This table holds 710,000 or so distinct CDR3 sequences, approximately 14% found once. Sequencing used PBMCs from blood, obtained about 13 days after vaccination. These receptors came from a middle-aged man who received an inactivated influenza vaccine. CDR3s include the opening cysteine and the closing phenylalanine or tryptophan. Each record gives: clone size, V gene, J gene, D gene, CDR3 protein, CDR3 DNA. A D gene is named only where the DNA matches it firmly. Clone size, where shown, is once, few, many, or a class for clones that have expanded.

>NA|TRBV6-1|TRBJ2-5|TRBD2
CASRGTSGGAGRETQYF
TGTGCCAGCCGAGGAACTAGCGGGGGGGCTGGTCGAGAGACCCAGTACTTC
>many|TRBV5-1|TRBJ2-7|NA
CASSLERGHEQYF
TGCGCCAGCAGCTTGGAAAGGGGCCACGAGCAGTACTTC
>NA|TRBV7-9|TRBJ2-3|NA
CASSLGLTEYF
TGTGCCAGCAGCTTAGGACTTACGGAGTATTTT
>NA|TRBV12-3/TRBV12-4|TRBJ1-2|NA
CASNRGGFGYTF
TGTGCCAGCAACCGGGGGGGGTTTGGCTACACCTTC
>once|TRBV12-3/TRBV12-4|TRBJ1-5|NA
CASRLRTDSNQPQHF
TGTGCCAGCAGATTACGGACAGATAGCAATCAGCCCCAGCATTTT
>NA|TRBV3-1|TRBJ2-1|TRBD1
CASSSQGVTLYNEQFF
TGTGCCAGCAGCTCCCAGGGGGTCACGCTCTACAATGAGCAGTTCTTC
>few|TRBV11-2|TRBJ2-1|NA
CASSLALAGWNEQFF
TGTGCCAGCAGCTTAGCTTTGGCAGGGTGGAATGAGCAGTTCTTC
>few|TRBV11-2|TRBJ2-3|NA
CASSPGVSSTDTQYF
TGTGCCAGCAGCCCAGGGGTATCGAGCACAGATACGCAGTATTTT
>NA|TRBV7-2|TRBJ2-1|NA
CASSLGGYYNEQFF
TGTGCCAGCAGCTTAGGTGGCTACTACAATGAGCAGTTCTTC
>NA|TRBV6-1|TRBJ1-6|NA
CASSEARVGSPLHF
TGTGCCAGCAGTGAAGCCAGGGTAGGCTCACCCCTCCACTTT
>NA|TRBV18|TRBJ2-3|TRBD1
CASSPGTGFSDTQYF
TGTGCCAGCTCACCCGGGACAGGGTTTTCGGATACGCAGTATTTT
>many|TRBV27|TRBJ2-7|TRBD1
CASSLQGAYEQYF
TGTGCCAGCAGCTTACAGGGGGCCTACGAGCAGTACTTC
>few|TRBV12-3/TRBV12-4|TRBJ1-2|NA
CASSLGQARTNYGYTF
TGTGCCAGCAGTTTAGGGCAGGCCAGGACTAACTATGGCTACACCTTC
>NA|TRBV14|TRBJ1-1|NA
CASSQGPVIGEAFF
TGTGCCAGCAGCCAAGGACCTGTGATAGGTGAAGCTTTCTTT
>NA|TRBV20-1|TRBJ2-7|NA
CSATDVRDSYEQYF
TGCAGTGCTACGGACGTCCGGGACTCCTACGAGCAGTACTTC
>NA|TRBV10-3|TRBJ1-1|TRBD1
CAISESAGTGNTEAFF
TGTGCCATCAGTGAGTCTGCTGGGACAGGGAATACTGAAGCTTTCTTT
>few|TRBV12-3/TRBV12-4|TRBJ1-1|NA
CASSYEGSMAEAFF
TGTGCCAGCAGTTACGAGGGTTCGATGGCTGAAGCTTTCTTT
>NA|TRBV14|TRBJ1-5|NA
CASSQSEWQPQHF
TGTGCCAGCAGCCAATCGGAGTGGCAGCCCCAGCATTTT
>NA|TRBV7-2|TRBJ2-1|NA
CASSTRSYNEQFF
TGTGCCAGCAGCACCCGCTCCTACAATGAGCAGTTCTTC
>NA|TRBV7-6|TRBJ2-1|TRBD2
CASSFRVAGDIFPDNEQFF
TGTGCCAGCAGCTTCCGGGTAGCGGGAGACATCTTCCCAGACAATGAGCAGTTCTTC
>NA|TRBV3-1|TRBJ2-6|TRBD2
CASSQGGRGGGGANVLTF
TGTGCCAGCAGCCAAGGCGGACGCGGGGGAGGTGGGGCCAACGTCCTGACTTTC
>NA|TRBV5-5|TRBJ2-7|NA
CASSLVGGSVREQYF
TGTGCCAGCAGCTTGGTAGGTGGGTCCGTTCGCGAGCAGTACTTC
>NA|TRBV20-1|TRBJ2-3|NA
CSGALGGQAQYF
TGCAGTGGAGCTCTCGGAGGACAAGCGCAGTATTTT
>few|TRBV3-1|TRBJ1-1|NA
CASSQDAITSTEAFF
TGTGCCAGCAGCCAAGACGCGATTACGAGCACTGAAGCTTTCTTT
>few|TRBV5-6|TRBJ1-2|NA
CASSWDGSGYTF
TGTGCCAGCAGCTGGGACGGCTCGGGCTACACCTTC
>few|TRBV4-2|TRBJ2-7|NA
CASSQIQGTYEQYF
TGTGCCAGCAGCCAAATACAGGGAACCTACGAGCAGTACTTC
>many|TRBV28|TRBJ1-1|NA
CASSLRLKAFF
TGTGCCAGCAGTTTAAGGCTCAAAGCTTTCTTT
>few|TRBV5-1|TRBJ2-1|TRBD2
CASSLVQTSGYNEQFF
TGCGCCAGCAGCTTGGTGCAGACTAGCGGATACAATGAGCAGTTCTTC
>NA|TRBV6-2/TRBV6-3|TRBJ2-2|NA
CASIPGHAAGELFF
TGTGCCAGCATTCCGGGTCATGCGGCCGGGGAGCTGTTTTTT
>few|TRBV27|TRBJ2-1|TRBD2
CASGLAGDNEQFF
TGTGCCAGCGGACTAGCGGGTGACAATGAGCAGTTCTTC
>NA|TRBV15|TRBJ2-7|NA
CATSREGGSYEQYF
TGTGCCACCAGCAGAGAAGGCGGATCCTACGAGCAGTACTTC
>many|TRBV11-2|TRBJ2-1|NA
CASSLGDRSYNEQFF
TGTGCCAGCAGCTTAGGGGACCGCTCCTACAATGAGCAGTTCTTC